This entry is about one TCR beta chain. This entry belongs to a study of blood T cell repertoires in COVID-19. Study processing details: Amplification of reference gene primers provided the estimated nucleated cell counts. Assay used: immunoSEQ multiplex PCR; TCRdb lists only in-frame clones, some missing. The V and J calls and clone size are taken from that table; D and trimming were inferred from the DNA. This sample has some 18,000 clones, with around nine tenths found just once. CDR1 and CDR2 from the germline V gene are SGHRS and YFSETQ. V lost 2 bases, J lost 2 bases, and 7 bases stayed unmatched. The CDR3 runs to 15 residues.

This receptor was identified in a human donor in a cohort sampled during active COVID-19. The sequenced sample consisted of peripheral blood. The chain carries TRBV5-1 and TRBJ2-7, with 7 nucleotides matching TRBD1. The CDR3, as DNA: TGCGCCAGCAGCTTAACCGGGACAGTAGCCTACGAGCAGTACTTC. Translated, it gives CASSLTGTVAYEQYF.